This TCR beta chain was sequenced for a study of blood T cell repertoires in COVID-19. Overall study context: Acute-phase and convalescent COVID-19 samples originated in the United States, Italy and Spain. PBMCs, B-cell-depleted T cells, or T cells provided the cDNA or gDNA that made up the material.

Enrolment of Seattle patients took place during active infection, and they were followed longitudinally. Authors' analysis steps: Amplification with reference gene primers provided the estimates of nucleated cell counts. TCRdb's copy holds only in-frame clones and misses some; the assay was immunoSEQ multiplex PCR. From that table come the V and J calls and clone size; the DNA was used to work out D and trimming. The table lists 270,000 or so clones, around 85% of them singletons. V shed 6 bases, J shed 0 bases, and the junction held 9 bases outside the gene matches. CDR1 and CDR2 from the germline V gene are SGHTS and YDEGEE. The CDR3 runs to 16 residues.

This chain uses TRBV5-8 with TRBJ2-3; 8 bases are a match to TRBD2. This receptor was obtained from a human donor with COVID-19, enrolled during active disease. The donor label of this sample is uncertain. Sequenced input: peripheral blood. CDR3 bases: TGTGCCAGCATGTCCCGGACTAGCAGAAGCACAGATACGCAGTATTTT. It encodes CASMSRTSRSTDTQYF.